This entry is about one T cell receptor (beta chain). Isolation of PBMCs was performed on 8 to 10 ml fresh peripheral blood. The data are from a study of T cells in Graves' hyperthyroidism and ophthalmopathy. CDR3 length equals 13 residues. Germline CDR1 is SGHRS and CDR2 is YFSETQ. The V end was cut by 7 bases, the J end by 7 bases, with 18 bases between. RNA transcripts yielded amplified TCR beta CDR3 regions. TCR CDR3 underwent first-round RT-PCR with the HTBI primer set. Each CDR3 protein is one row after TCRdb ran MiXCR on the multiplex PCR reads. The sample consists of 45,000 to 60,000 distinct CDR3 sequences, less than 50% of them appearing once.

The sequence was obtained from a woman aged 30 to 39 with Graves' ophthalmopathy. Sequenced material: blood. The chain combines TRBV5-1 with TRBJ2-7; perhaps D is TRBD1 or TRBD2 (5 bases each). For the CDR3, the DNA is TGCGCCAGCGGCCCCCGGGACGTTGAAGAGCAGTACTTC. Translation gives CASGPRDVEEQYF.